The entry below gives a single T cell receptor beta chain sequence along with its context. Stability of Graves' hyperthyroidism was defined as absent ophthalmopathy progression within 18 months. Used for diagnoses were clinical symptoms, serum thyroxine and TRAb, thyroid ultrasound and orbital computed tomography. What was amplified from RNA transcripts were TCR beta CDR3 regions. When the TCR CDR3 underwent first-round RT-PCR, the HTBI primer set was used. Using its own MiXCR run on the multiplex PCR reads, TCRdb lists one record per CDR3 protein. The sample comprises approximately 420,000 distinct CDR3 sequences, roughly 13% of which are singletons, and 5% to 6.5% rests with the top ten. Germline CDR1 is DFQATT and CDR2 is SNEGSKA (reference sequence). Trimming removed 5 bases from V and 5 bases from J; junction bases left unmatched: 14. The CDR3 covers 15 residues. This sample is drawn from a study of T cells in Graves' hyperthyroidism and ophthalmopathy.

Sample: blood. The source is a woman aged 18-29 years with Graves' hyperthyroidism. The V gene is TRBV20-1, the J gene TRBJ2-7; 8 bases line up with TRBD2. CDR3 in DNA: TGCAGTGCTTGGCCTCGGGAGGGGGGGGTCCACGAGCAGTACTTC. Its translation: CSAWPREGGVHEQYF.